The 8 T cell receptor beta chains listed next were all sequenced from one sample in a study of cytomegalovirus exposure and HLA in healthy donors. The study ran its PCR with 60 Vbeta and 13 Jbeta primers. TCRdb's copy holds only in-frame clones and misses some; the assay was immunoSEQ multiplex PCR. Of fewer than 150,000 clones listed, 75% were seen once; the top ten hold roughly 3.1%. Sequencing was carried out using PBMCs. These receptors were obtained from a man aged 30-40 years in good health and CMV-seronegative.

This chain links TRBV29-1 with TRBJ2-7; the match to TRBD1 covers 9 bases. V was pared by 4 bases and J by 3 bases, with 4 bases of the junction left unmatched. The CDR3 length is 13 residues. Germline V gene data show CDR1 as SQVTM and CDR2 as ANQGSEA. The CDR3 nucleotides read TGCAGCGTTGGGACAGGGGAAATCTACGAGCAGTACTTC. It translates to CSVGTGEIYEQYF.

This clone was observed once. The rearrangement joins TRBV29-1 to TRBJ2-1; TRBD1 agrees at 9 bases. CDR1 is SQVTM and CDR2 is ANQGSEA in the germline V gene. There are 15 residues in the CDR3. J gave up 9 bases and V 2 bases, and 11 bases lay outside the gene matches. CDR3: CSVENFYRGHSEQFF. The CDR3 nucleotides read TGCAGCGTTGAAAACTTCTACAGGGGGCATAGTGAGCAGTTCTTC.

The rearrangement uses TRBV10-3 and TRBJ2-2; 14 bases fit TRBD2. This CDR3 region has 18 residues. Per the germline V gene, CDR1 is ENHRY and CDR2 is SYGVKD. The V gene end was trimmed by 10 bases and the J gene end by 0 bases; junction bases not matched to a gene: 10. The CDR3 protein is CATQPGLAGAPNTGELFF. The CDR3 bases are TGTGCCACCCAACCGGGACTAGCGGGAGCCCCGAACACCGGGGAGCTGTTTTTT.

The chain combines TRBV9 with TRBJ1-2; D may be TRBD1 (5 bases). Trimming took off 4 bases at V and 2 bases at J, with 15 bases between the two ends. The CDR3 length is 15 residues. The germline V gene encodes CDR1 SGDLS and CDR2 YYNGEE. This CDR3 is CASSLGGGGNYGYTF. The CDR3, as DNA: TGTGCCAGCAGCCTCGGGGGGGGTGGGAACTATGGCTACACCTTC.

The CDR3 region has the DNA TGTGCCAGCAGCCAAGGGCAGGAACTTAATGAAAAACTGTTTTTT. Its translation is CASSQGQELNEKLFF. This rearrangement joins TRBV4-2 to TRBJ1-4; D remains ambiguous. The CDR3 loop spans 15 amino acids. Trimming removed 1 base from V and 4 bases from J, with 10 bases in between. CDR1 is LGHNA, CDR2 YNFKEQ, per germline.

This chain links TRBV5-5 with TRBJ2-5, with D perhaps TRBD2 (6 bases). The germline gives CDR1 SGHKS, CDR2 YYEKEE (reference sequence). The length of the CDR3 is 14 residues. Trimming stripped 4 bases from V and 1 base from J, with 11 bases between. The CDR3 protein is CASSHDGGQETQYF. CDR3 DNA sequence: TGTGCCAGCAGCCACGACGGGGGCCAAGAGACCCAGTACTTC. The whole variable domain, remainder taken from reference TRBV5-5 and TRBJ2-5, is DAGVTQSPTHLIKTRGQQVTLRCSPISGHKSVSWYQQVLGQGPQFIFQYYEKEERGRGNFPDRFSARQFPNYSSELNVNALLLGDSALYLCASSHDGGQETQYFGPGTRLLVL.

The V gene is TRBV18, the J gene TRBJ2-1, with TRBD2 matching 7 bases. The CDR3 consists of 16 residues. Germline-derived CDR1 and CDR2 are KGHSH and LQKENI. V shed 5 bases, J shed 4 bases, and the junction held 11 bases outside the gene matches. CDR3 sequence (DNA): TGTGCCAGCTCAAGCACCGGGACGGGAGGATACAATGAGCAGTTCTTC. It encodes CASSSTGTGGYNEQFF.

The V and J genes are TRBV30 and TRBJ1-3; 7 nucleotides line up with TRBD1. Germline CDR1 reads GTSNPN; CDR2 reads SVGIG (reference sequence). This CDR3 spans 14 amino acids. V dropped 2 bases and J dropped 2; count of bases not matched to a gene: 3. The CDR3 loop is CAWSLGTAGNTIYF. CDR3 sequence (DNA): TGTGCCTGGAGTCTCGGGACAGCTGGAAACACCATATATTTT.